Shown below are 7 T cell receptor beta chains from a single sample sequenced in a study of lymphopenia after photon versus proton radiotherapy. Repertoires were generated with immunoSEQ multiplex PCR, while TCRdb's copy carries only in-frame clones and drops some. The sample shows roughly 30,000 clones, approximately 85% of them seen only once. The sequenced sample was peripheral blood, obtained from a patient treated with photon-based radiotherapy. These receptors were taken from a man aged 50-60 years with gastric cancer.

The CDR3 bases are TGCGCCAGCAGCTTGGCCCGGACCACCGGGGAGCTGTTTTTT. Its translation: CASSLARTTGELFF. The chain couples TRBV5-1 to TRBJ2-2; D remains ambiguous. Germline V gives CDR1 SGHRS, CDR2 YFSETQ. V was shortened by 0 bases and J by 4 bases, with 7 bases between the two germline ends. The CDR3 is 14 amino acids.

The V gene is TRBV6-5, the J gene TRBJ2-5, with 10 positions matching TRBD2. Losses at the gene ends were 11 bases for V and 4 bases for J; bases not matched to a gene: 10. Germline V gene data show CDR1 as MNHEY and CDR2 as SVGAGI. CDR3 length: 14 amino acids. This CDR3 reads CALRLAGEGETQYF. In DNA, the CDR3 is TGTGCCCTCCGTCTAGCGGGGGAGGGAGAGACCCAGTACTTC.

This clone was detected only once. The DNA for the CDR3 is TGTGCCATCAGTGGCGGCAGAAGATTTAACACCGGGGAGCTGTTTTTT. Encoded protein: CAISGGRRFNTGELFF. This chain joins TRBV10-3 and TRBJ2-2; D gene unclear. CDR1 and CDR2 (germline): ENHRY, SYGVKD. Trimming took off 4 bases at V and 2 bases at J, with 14 bases between the two ends. CDR3 length: 16 amino acids.

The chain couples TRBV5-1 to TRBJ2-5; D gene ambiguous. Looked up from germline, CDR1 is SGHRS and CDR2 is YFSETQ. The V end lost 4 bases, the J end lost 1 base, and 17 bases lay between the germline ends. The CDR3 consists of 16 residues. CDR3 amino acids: CASSPAFGRTQETQYF. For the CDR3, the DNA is TGCGCCAGCAGCCCAGCCTTTGGACGAACCCAAGAGACCCAGTACTTC.

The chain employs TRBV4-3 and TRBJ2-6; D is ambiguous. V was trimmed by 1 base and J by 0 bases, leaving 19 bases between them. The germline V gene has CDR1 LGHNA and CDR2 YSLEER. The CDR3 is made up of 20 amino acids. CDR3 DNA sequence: TGCGCCAGCAGCCAAGCCCCCTTTGCAAGAGGCTCCTCTGGGGCCAACGTCCTGACTTTC. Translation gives CASSQAPFARGSSGANVLTF.

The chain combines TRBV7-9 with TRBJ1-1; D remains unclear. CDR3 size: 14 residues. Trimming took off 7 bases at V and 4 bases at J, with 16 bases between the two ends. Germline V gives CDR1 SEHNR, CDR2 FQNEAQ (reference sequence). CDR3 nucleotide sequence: TGTGCCAGCACCCACCGGGAGCGATTCACTGAAGCTTTCTTT. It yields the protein CASTHRERFTEAFF.

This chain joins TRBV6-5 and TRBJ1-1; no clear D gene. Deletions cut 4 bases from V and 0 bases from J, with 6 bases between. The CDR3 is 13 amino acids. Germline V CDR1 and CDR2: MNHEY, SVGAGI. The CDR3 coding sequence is TGTGCCAGCAGTTTCACGGTGAACACTGAAGCTTTCTTT. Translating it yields CASSFTVNTEAFF.